The sequence of this T cell receptor beta chain was determined in a study of T cells expressing NK-cell markers. The CDR3 runs to 16 residues. The germline gives CDR1 KGHSH, CDR2 LQKENI. Regarding this clonotype: Its antigen remains unidentified.

Whole-study results and caveats: Questions lingered over whether expanded NKG2C+ T cell clones were HCMV-specific.

With the 5' RACE reads reprocessed, TCRdb shows one record per CDR3 protein and no DNA. This sample lists some 340,000 distinct CDR3 sequences; its ten largest clones have around 5.2%. The sequenced material came from blood T cells: a sorted CD56 or NKG2C T cell subset, CD4+ or CD8+ T cells, or bulk PBMC T cells (not recorded which). This chain links TRBV18 with TRBJ2-2; TCRdb's assignment of TRBD1 cannot be checked, as there is no DNA. The clonotype comes from a man aged 18 to 69 in good health. The CDR3: CASSPPSGPLSGELFF.